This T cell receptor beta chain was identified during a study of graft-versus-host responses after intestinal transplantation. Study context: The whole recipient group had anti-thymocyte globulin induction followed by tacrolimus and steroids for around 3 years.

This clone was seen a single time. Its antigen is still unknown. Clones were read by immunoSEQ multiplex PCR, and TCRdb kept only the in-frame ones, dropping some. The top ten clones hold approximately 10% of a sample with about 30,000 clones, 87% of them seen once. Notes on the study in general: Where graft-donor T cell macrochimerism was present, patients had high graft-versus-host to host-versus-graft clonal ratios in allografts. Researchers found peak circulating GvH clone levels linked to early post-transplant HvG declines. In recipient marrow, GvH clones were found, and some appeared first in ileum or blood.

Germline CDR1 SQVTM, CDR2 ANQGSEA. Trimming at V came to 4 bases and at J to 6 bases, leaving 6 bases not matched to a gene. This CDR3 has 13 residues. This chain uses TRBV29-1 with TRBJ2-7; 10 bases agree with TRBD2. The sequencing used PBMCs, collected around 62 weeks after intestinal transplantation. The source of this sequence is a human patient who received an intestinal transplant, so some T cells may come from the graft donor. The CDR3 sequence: CSVGSSGSGEQYF. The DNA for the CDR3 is TGCAGCGTTGGATCTAGCGGGAGTGGCGAGCAGTACTTC.